The rows below give T cell receptor beta chains drawn from one sample of a study of patients and donors after allogeneic stem cell transplantation. Each CDR3 protein is one row after TCRdb ran MiXCR on the RT-PCR reads. The table has about 88,000 distinct CDR3 sequences, around 48% seen once. Sequencing used blood, either unsorted or a sorted T cell fraction (not recorded which). The source is a human donor who was either an allogeneic HSCT recipient or a stem cell or donor lymphocyte infusion donor (not recorded which). It is not recorded whose cells these are; they may come from a transplant donor. CDR3s include the opening cysteine and the closing phenylalanine or tryptophan.

13,TRBJ1-1,TRBV7-9,CASSYPGLPTSFF
15,TRBJ2-7,TRBV23-1,CASSQSRDRLYEQYF
11,TRBJ1-1,TRBV12-3/TRBV12-4,CASRQGGTAFF
12,TRBJ1-1,TRBV20-1,CSATYRNFEAFF
14,TRBJ2-5,TRBV6-5,CASSYSGLRETQYF
11,TRBJ2-1,TRBV10-3,CAIRGDNEQFF
15,TRBJ1-3,TRBV7-2,CASSLDGAGGNTIYF
14,TRBJ2-7,TRBV18,CASSPLGDGHEQYF
14,TRBJ1-1,TRBV2,CAGAQGQRQSEAFF
14,TRBJ1-1,TRBV12-3/TRBV12-4,CASSQVTMNTEAFF
15,TRBJ2-7,TRBV20-1,CSARVSSSGTYEQYF
17,TRBJ1-2,TRBV12-3/TRBV12-4,CANSNTGTGGTSYGYTF
14,TRBJ1-5,TRBV12-3/TRBV12-4,CASSFPGKYQPQHF
15,TRBJ1-4,TRBV5-4,CASTNRAGGDEKLFF
13,TRBJ1-2,TRBV7-6,CASSGLLNYGYTF
13,TRBJ1-5,TRBV6-1,CASLTEINQPQHF
18,TRBJ1-2,TRBV7-9,CASSPVVRLELANYGYTF
13,TRBJ2-5,TRBV7-9,CASSLVPQETQYF
14,TRBJ1-6,TRBV20-1,CSAQGDTYNSPLHF
12,TRBJ1-1,TRBV19,CASSPASRGAFF
14,TRBJ2-5,TRBV2,CASSEGLIAGDQYF
17,TRBJ1-5,TRBV5-1,CASSLEVGTGTKEPQHF
15,TRBJ1-6,TRBV29-1,CSVEGDSFDNSPLHF
12,TRBJ1-5,TRBV12-3/TRBV12-4,CASRIQNQPQHF
18,TRBJ1-5,TRBV7-8,CASSAQTGLLYSNQPQHF
17,TRBJ1-1,TRBV27,CASSVVTFGAMNTEAFF
15,TRBJ2-2,TRBV6-2/TRBV6-3,CASSLGTSGTGELFF
14,TRBJ1-2,TRBV5-1,CASWDTGTNYGYTF
13,TRBJ1-5,TRBV6-2/TRBV6-3,CASSQTGYQPQHF
17,TRBJ2-1,TRBV12-3/TRBV12-4,CASSLGFREFKGNEQFF
14,TRBJ1-5,TRBV6-2/TRBV6-3,CASSVARTHEPQHF
15,TRBJ1-2,TRBV18,CASSSGTGQDYGYTF
12,TRBJ2-1,TRBV29-1,CSATSTSVVQFF
14,TRBJ2-7,TRBV10-1,CASGLQGRPYEQYF
15,TRBJ1-1,TRBV5-1,CASSIRPSLNTEAFF
11,TRBJ2-2,TRBV7-2,CASSFPGELFF
16,TRBJ1-2,TRBV6-5,CASSYSEAAPNYGYTF
14,TRBJ1-1,TRBV12-3/TRBV12-4,CASSHPEGATEAFF
12,TRBJ2-3,TRBV6-7,CARGVASDTQYF
16,TRBJ1-1,TRBV28,CASRSTGRSLYTEAFF
15,TRBJ2-1,TRBV5-1,CASSLDLAGLDEQFF
14,TRBJ2-1,TRBV27,CASVRTGSYNEQFF
16,TRBJ2-2,TRBV7-3,CASSPNRDRDTGELFF
16,TRBJ1-3,TRBV7-2,CASSDRQGLSGNTIYF
12,TRBJ1-2,TRBV12-3/TRBV12-4,CASSFTNYGYTF
16,TRBJ1-5,TRBV7-9,CASSFSRAGENQPQHF
17,TRBJ1-4,TRBV25-1,CASSDWSTDRGLEKLFF
14,TRBJ2-7,TRBV29-1,CSVGRAGEGYEQYF
19,TRBJ1-6,TRBV6-6,CASRRYQGEPGASNSPLHF
13,TRBJ1-2,TRBV20-1,CSASTSSNYGYTF
15,TRBJ1-6,TRBV27,CASSLSAGVNSPLHF